These T cell receptor beta chains were read from a single sample in a study of identical twins. TCRdb reprocessed the 5' RACE reads with MiXCR, giving one entry per CDR3 protein. The table includes 350,000 or so distinct CDR3 sequences, roughly an eighth detected once. These same records also appear under a second study, on yellow fever vaccine responses in identical twins.

The sequenced sample consisted of CD8+ T cells sorted from blood. The receptors were gathered from a woman aged 18-30 years in good health. CDR3s include the opening cysteine and the closing phenylalanine or tryptophan. Each record gives: D gene, V gene, J gene, clone size, CDR3 DNA, CDR3 protein. The D gene is left open where the match is weak. The listing skips clone size in some rows; elsewhere it reads once, few, many or a size class.

>NA|TRBV12-5|TRBJ2-1|few
TGTGCTAGTGGTTTGGTAGAGACCCTAGCCATCCATGAGCAGTTCTTC
CASGLVETLAIHEQFF
>NA|TRBV5-1|TRBJ2-5|few
TGCGCCAGCAGCCGAGAGGGTTCCGGGGAGACCCAGTACTTC
CASSREGSGETQYF
>NA|TRBV4-1|TRBJ2-7|many
TGCGCCAGCAGCCAAGACAGGGGCTACGAGCAGTACTTC
CASSQDRGYEQYF
>NA|TRBV12-3/TRBV12-4|TRBJ2-1|few
TGTGCCAGCAGTCAAAGTGGGACTCGCGGTGAGCAGTTCTTC
CASSQSGTRGEQFF
>TRBD2|TRBV3-1|TRBJ2-5|NA
TGTGCCAGCAGCCAAGGCGGGGGGGCCATAGAGACCCAGTACTTC
CASSQGGGAIETQYF
>TRBD1|TRBV7-9|TRBJ1-1|few
TGTGCCAGCAGCTTGACAGGGGGCATGAAAAACACTGAAGCTTTCTTT
CASSLTGGMKNTEAFF
>TRBD1|TRBV7-9|TRBJ1-2|few
TGTGCCACCGAACCCCGCGAGACAGGGACCTATGGCTACACCTTC
CATEPRETGTYGYTF
>NA|TRBV6-1|TRBJ1-4|few
TGTGCCAGCAGTCCGGGGGGAGAGGTTTGGGAAAAACTGTTTTTT
CASSPGGEVWEKLFF
>NA|TRBV27|TRBJ2-3|few
TGTGCCAGCAGTTTATTAGACAGTGGCACAGATACGCAGTATTTT
CASSLLDSGTDTQYF
>NA|TRBV2|TRBJ2-7|NA
TGTGCCAGCGGGGTAGACGAGCAGTACTTC
CASGVDEQYF
>NA|TRBV7-9|TRBJ2-5|NA
TGTGCCAGCAGCGTGGGGCCCAGAGAGACCCAGTACTTC
CASSVGPRETQYF
>NA|TRBV29-1|TRBJ2-7|many
TGCAGCGTTGAGGAAGGTCGGTACGAGCAGTACTTC
CSVEEGRYEQYF
>NA|TRBV3-1|TRBJ2-2|few
TGTGCCAGCAGCCCCCGACCTGACGGGGAGCTGTTTTTT
CASSPRPDGELFF
>NA|TRBV3-1|TRBJ2-5|few
TGTGCCAGCACGAGCACAGGGCCCTCTGAGACCCAGTACTTC
CASTSTGPSETQYF
>TRBD2|TRBV24-1|TRBJ2-1|NA
TGTGCCACCAGTGATAGACTAGCGGCTAACAATGAGCAGTTCTTC
CATSDRLAANNEQFF
>NA|TRBV5-1|TRBJ1-2|few
TGCGCCAGCAGCTTGGAGGTCAGGGCGGCTTACTATGGCTACACCTTC
CASSLEVRAAYYGYTF
>NA|TRBV27|TRBJ2-1|few
TGTGCCAGCAGGGGTCCTTACAATGAGCAGTTCTTC
CASRGPYNEQFF
>NA|TRBV20-1|TRBJ1-5|few
TGCAGTGCTAGGGTACCCGGCGAAAATCAGCCCCAGCATTTT
CSARVPGENQPQHF
>TRBD2|TRBV10-3|TRBJ2-3|NA
TGTGCCATCAGTGAGTCGATAGCGGGAGAGGGCACAGATACGCAGTATTTT
CAISESIAGEGTDTQYF
>TRBD2|TRBV5-6|TRBJ2-1|NA
TGTGCCAGCAGCTTGGGATTTTTGGGACTAGCGGGAGGGCCCTTGTTGTATGAGCAGTTCTTC
CASSLGFLGLAGGPLLYEQFF
>TRBD1|TRBV3-1|TRBJ2-1|NA
TGTGCCAGCAGCTCCCGGGACAGGGAACTCTGGCAGTTCTTC
CASSSRDRELWQFF
>NA|TRBV29-1|TRBJ2-1|many
TGCAGCGTTGTTGGGGATACCTACAATGAGCAGTTCTTC
CSVVGDTYNEQFF
>NA|TRBV11-2|TRBJ2-3|NA
TGTGCCAGCAGCTTGCTGCCGGGGCTCACAGATACGCAGTATTTT
CASSLLPGLTDTQYF
>NA|TRBV12-3/TRBV12-4|TRBJ1-5|NA
TGTGCCAGCAGTTGGAGCCCGGAGGAGCCCCAGCATTTT
CASSWSPEEPQHF
>TRBD1|TRBV12-3/TRBV12-4|TRBJ2-1|many
TGTGCCAGCAGAACGGGACAGGGGAATCATGAGCAGTTCTTC
CASRTGQGNHEQFF
>TRBD1|TRBV7-9|TRBJ1-4|NA
TGTGCCAGCAGCACCCGGGACAGGGGGGGCCCTTTGGAAAAACTGTTTTTT
CASSTRDRGGPLEKLFF
>NA|TRBV2|TRBJ2-1|few
TGTGCCAGCAGACTAGCAACTGAGCAGTTCTTC
CASRLATEQFF
>TRBD2|TRBV6-1|TRBJ2-3|few
TGTGCCAGCAGTGGTACTAGCGGGGGCGCAGATACGCAGTATTTT
CASSGTSGGADTQYF
>NA|TRBV7-2|TRBJ2-1|NA
TGTGCCGACGGGGAGGTTGAGCAGTTCTTC
CADGEVEQFF
>NA|TRBV10-3|TRBJ1-2|NA
TGTGCCATCAGTGAGTCGGCTGGCTACACCTTC
CAISESAGYTF
>NA|TRBV7-9|TRBJ2-3|few
TGTGCCAGCAGCTTAGGGTCGGGGGTCGACCATACGCAGTATTTT
CASSLGSGVDHTQYF
>NA|TRBV6-1|TRBJ2-1|NA
TGTGCCACCCAGCGGACTTCATTCTACAATGAGCAGTTCTTC
CATQRTSFYNEQFF
>NA|TRBV15|TRBJ1-4|NA
TGTGCCACCAGCAGAGGGACAGTGAATGAAAAACTGTTTTTT
CATSRGTVNEKLFF
>TRBD2|TRBV2|TRBJ2-4|few
TGTGCCAGCAGTGAAGCCTTGGGGCGGGAGCGGTACATTCAGTACTTC
CASSEALGRERYIQYF
>TRBD1|TRBV10-1|TRBJ2-1|few
TGCGCCAGCAGATCCGGACAGGGGGAAAGTAATGAGCAGTTCTTC
CASRSGQGESNEQFF
>NA|TRBV9|TRBJ1-1|NA
TGTGCCAGCAGCGTAGGGCCCCGGACGGACACTGAAGCTTTCTTT
CASSVGPRTDTEAFF
>NA|TRBV25-1|TRBJ2-5|NA
TGTGCCAGCAGTATCCCGACAGTCCAAGAGACCCAGTACTTC
CASSIPTVQETQYF
>TRBD2|TRBV6-2/TRBV6-3|TRBJ2-3|NA
TGTGCCAGCAGACGAAGAGCGGGAGGTATAGATACGCAGTATTTT
CASRRRAGGIDTQYF
>NA|TRBV9|TRBJ2-1|many
TGTGCCAGCGCCGGCAATGAGCAGTTCTTC
CASAGNEQFF
>TRBD2|TRBV7-9|TRBJ2-3|few
TGTGCCAGTGCTAGCGGGGGCGCCAGCACAGATACGCAGTATTTT
CASASGGASTDTQYF
>NA|TRBV7-9|TRBJ2-6|NA
TGTGCCAGCAACTGGAGACAGGAGTTCTCTGGGGCCAACGTCCTGACTTTC
CASNWRQEFSGANVLTF
>TRBD2|TRBV7-9|TRBJ2-5|NA
TGTGCCAGCAGCTCCCCCAGCGGGGTAGAGACCCAGTACTTC
CASSSPSGVETQYF
>TRBD1|TRBV16|TRBJ2-1|few
TGTGCCAGCAGCCACGGGACAGGGGGCCACCACAATGAGCAGTTCTTC
CASSHGTGGHHNEQFF
>NA|TRBV27|TRBJ2-6|few
TGTGCCAGCAGTTTATACAGGTCTGGGGCCAACGTCCTGACTTTC
CASSLYRSGANVLTF
>TRBD1|TRBV2|TRBJ1-5|NA
TGTGCCAGCAGTGAACGGACAGGCTCAAATCAGCCCCAGCATTTT
CASSERTGSNQPQHF
>TRBD2|TRBV11-1|TRBJ2-1|few
TGTGCCAGCCTAACCCAAGCGGTCGGCGGGAGCTTGAGAAATGAGCAGTTCTTC
CASLTQAVGGSLRNEQFF
>TRBD1|TRBV7-9|TRBJ2-2|once
TGTGCCAGCAACGACCGGGGACAGGCGAACACCGGGGAGCTGTTTTTT
CASNDRGQANTGELFF
>NA|TRBV3-1|TRBJ2-5|NA
TGTGCCAGCAGCCCATCTGGAGAGTACCAAGAGACCCAGTACTTC
CASSPSGEYQETQYF
>NA|TRBV29-1|TRBJ1-2|few
TGCAGCGCCGAAGGGACGGCTGGCTACACCTTC
CSAEGTAGYTF
>TRBD1|TRBV2|TRBJ2-1|few
TGTGCCACCACGACCTCGGGGACAGCGGTTGAGCAGTTCTTC
CATTTSGTAVEQFF
>TRBD1|TRBV6-1|TRBJ2-3|NA
TGTGCCAGCAGTGATCCTCGGGACAGGGGCGCGGCGGATACGCAGTATTTT
CASSDPRDRGAADTQYF
>TRBD2|TRBV9|TRBJ2-7|NA
TGTGCCAGCAGCTTAGGGACTAGCGGGAGGGTGCCCTACGAGCAGTACTTC
CASSLGTSGRVPYEQYF
>NA|TRBV7-2|TRBJ2-5|few
TGTGCCAGCAGCTCACGGCCTAACGGCTACCGGGAAGAGACCCAGTACTTC
CASSSRPNGYREETQYF
>NA|TRBV7-9|TRBJ2-4|NA
TGTGCCAGCAGCTCCCCAGGCGGATTAGCCAAAAACATTCAGTACTTC
CASSSPGGLAKNIQYF
>TRBD1|TRBV5-5|TRBJ2-1|NA
TGTGCCAGCACCTACACCACGGGACAGAGGTACAATGAGCAGTTCTTC
CASTYTTGQRYNEQFF